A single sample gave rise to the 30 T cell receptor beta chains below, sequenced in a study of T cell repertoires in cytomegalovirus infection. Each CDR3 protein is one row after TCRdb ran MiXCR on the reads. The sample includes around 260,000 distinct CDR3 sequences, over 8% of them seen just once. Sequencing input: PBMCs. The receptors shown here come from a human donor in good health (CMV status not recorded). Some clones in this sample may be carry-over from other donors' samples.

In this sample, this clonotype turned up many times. CDR3 nucleotide sequence: TGTGCCAGCAGTTACTCGATTGTCGGTCCTCTACGAGAGACCCAGTACTTC. Translating gives CASSYSIVGPLRETQYF. This sequence joins TRBV6-2 or TRBV6-3 and TRBJ2-5; D remains ambiguous. Germline-derived CDR1 and CDR2 are MNHEY and SVGEGT. Trimming shortened V by 0 bases and J by 4 bases, and 18 bases separated the two germline ends. The CDR3 covers 17 residues.

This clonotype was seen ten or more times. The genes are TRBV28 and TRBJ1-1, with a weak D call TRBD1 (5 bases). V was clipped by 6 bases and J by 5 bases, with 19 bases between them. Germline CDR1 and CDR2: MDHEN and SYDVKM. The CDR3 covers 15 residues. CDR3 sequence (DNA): TGTGCCAGCAGGGCCTGGGGGAGTGAGATGACTGAAGCTTTCTTT. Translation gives CASRAWGSEMTEAFF.

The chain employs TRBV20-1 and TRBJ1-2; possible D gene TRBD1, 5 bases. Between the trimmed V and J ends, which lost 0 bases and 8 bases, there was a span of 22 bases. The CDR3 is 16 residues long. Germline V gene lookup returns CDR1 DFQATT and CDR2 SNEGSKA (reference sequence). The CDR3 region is CSARETNAGFRSGYTF. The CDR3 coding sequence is TGCAGTGCTAGAGAGACAAACGCAGGGTTCCGGAGCGGCTACACCTTC.

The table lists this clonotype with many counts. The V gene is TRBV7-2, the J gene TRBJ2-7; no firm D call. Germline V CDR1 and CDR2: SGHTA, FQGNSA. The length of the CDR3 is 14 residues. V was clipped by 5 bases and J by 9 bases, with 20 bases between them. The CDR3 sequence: CASSPETASPVQYF. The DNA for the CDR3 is TGTGCCAGCAGCCCAGAAACCGCCAGCCCCGTGCAGTACTTC. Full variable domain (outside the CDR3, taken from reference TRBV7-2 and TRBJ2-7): GAGVSQSPSNKVTEKGKDVELRCDPISGHTALYWYRQSLGQGLEFLIYFQGNSAPDKSGLPSDRFSAERTGGSVSTLTIQRTQQEDSAVYLCASSPETASPVQYFGPGTRLTVT.

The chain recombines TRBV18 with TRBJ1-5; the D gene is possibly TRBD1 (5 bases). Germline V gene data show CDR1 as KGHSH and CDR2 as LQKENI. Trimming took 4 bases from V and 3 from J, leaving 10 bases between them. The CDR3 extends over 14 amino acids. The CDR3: CASSQDSNNQPQHF. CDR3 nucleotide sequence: TGTGCCAGCTCACAAGACAGCAACAATCAGCCCCAGCATTTT.

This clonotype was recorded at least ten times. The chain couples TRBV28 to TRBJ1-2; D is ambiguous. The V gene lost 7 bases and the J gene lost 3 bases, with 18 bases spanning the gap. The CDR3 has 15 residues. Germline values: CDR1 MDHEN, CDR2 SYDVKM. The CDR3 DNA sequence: TGTGCCAGCACCCCACCGACGGCCCGGCACTATGGCTACACCTTC. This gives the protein CASTPPTARHYGYTF.

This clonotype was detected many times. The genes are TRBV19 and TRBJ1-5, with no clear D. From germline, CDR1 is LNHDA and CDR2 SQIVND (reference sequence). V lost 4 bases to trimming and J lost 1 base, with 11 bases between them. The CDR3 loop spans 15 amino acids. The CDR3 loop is CASSRNIASNQPQHF. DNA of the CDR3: TGTGCCAGTAGTAGGAATATCGCAAGCAATCAGCCCCAGCATTTT.

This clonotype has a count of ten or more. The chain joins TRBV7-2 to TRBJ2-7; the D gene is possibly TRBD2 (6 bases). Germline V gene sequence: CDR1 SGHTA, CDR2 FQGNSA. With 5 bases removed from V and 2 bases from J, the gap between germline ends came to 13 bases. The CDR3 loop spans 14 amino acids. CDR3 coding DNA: TGTGCCAGCAGCCTCGGGGGAGCACCCTACGAGCAGTACTTC. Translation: CASSLGGAPYEQYF.

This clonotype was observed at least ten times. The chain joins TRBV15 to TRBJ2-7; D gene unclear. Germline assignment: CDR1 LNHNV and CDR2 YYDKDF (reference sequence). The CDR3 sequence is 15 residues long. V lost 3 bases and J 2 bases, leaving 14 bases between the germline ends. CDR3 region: CATSRGGPLAYEQYF. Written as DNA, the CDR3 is TGTGCCACCAGCAGGGGCGGACCACTTGCCTACGAGCAGTACTTC.

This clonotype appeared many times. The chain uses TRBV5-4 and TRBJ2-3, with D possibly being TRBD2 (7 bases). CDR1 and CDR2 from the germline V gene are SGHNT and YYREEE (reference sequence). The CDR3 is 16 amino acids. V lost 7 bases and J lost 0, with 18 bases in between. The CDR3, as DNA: TGTGCCAGCCACCGAGGGGGGGCGCATAGCACAGATACGCAGTATTTT. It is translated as CASHRGGAHSTDTQYF.

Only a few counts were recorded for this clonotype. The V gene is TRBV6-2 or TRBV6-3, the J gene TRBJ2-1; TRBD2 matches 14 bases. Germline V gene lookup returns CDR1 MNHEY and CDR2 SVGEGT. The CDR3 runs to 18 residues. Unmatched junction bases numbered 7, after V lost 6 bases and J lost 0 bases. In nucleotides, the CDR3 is TGTGCCAGCAGAGGACAGGGGACTAGCGGGGGCTCCTACAATGAGCAGTTCTTC. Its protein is CASRGQGTSGGSYNEQFF.

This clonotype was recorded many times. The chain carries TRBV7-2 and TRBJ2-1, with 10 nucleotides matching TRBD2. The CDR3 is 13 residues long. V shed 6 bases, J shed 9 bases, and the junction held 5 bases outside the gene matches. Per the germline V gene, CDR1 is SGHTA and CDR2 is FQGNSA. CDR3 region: CASRSGGGGEQFF. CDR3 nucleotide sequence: TGTGCCAGCAGGAGCGGGGGGGGCGGTGAGCAGTTCTTC.

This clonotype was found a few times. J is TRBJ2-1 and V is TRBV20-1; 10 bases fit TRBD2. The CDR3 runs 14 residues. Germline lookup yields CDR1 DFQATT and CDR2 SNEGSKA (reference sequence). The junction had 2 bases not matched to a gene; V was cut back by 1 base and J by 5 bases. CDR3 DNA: TGCAGTGCTAGAGGGACTAGCGGTAACAATGAGCAGTTCTTC. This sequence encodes CSARGTSGNNEQFF.

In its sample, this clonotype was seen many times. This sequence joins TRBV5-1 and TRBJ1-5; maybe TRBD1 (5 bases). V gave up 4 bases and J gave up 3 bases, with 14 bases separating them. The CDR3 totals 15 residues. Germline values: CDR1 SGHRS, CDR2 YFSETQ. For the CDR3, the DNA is TGCGCCAGCAGCATTGGACACGAAGTCAATCAGCCCCAGCATTTT. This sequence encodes CASSIGHEVNQPQHF.

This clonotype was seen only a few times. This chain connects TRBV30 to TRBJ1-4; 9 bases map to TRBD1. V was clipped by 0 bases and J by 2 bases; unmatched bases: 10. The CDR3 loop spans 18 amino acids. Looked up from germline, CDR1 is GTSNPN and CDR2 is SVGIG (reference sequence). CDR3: CAWSVLGTGRFTNEKLFF. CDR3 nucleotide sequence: TGTGCCTGGAGTGTACTTGGGACAGGGAGATTCACTAATGAAAAACTGTTTTTT. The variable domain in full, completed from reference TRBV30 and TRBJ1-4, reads SQTIHQWPATLVQPVGSPLSLECTVEGTSNPNLYWYRQAAGRGLQLLFYSVGIGQISSEVPQNLSASRPQDRQFILSSKKLLLSDSGFYLCAWSVLGTGRFTNEKLFFGSGTQLSVL.

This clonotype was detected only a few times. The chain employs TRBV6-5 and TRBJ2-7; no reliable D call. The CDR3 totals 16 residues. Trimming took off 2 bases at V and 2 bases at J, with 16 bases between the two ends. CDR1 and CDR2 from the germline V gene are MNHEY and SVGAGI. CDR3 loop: CASSYPVPTETYEQYF. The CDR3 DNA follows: TGTGCCAGCAGTTACCCGGTCCCGACGGAGACCTACGAGCAGTACTTC.

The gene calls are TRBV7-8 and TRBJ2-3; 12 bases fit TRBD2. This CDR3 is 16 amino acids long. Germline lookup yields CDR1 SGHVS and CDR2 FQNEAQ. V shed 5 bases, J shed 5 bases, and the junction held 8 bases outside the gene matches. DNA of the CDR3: TGTGCCAGCAGCCAGCTAGCGGGGGGGCGGAGAGATACGCAGTATTTT. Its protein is CASSQLAGGRRDTQYF.

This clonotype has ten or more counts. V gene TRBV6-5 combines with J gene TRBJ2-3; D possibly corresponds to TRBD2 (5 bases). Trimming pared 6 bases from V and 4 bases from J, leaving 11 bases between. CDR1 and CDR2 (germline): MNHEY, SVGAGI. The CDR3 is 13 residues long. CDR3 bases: TGTGCCAGCAGCGGACTGGGGTCAGATACGCAGTATTTT. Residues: CASSGLGSDTQYF.

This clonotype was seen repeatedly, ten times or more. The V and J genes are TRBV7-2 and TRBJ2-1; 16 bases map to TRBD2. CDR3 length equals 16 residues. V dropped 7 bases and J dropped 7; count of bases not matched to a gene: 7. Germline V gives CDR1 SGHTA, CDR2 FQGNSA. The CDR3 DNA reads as TGTGCCAGCACCTCGGGGGGACTAGCGGGAGGGAATGAGCAGTTCTTC. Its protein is CASTSGGLAGGNEQFF.

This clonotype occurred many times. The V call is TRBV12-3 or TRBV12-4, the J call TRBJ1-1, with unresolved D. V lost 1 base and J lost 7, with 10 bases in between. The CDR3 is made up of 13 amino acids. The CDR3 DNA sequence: TGTGCCAGCAGTTTAGGCGAGCGGGTTGAAGCTTTCTTT. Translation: CASSLGERVEAFF.

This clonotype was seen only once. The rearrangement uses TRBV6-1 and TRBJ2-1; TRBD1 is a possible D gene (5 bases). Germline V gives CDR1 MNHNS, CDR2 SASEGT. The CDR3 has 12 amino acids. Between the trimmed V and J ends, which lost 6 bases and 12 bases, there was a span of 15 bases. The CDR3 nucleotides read TGTGCCAGCAGAACCCTCTCAGGGCGGCAGTTCTTC. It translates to CASRTLSGRQFF.

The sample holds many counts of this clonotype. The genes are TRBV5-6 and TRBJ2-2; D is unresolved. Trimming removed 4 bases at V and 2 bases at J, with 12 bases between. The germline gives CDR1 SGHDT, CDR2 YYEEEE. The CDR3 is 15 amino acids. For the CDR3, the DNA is TGTGCCAGCAGCCCTCTGGCAGGCAACACCGGGGAGCTGTTTTTT. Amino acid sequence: CASSPLAGNTGELFF. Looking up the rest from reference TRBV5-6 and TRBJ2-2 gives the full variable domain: DAGVTQSPTHLIKTRGQQVTLRCSPKSGHDTVSWYQQALGQGPQFIFQYYEEEERQRGNFPDRFSGHQFPNYSSELNVNALLLGDSALYLCASSPLAGNTGELFFGEGSRLTVL.

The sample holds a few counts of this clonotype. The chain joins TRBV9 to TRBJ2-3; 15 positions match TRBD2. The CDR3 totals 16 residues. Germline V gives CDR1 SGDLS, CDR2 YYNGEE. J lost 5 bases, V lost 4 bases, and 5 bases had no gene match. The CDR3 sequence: CASSPGLAGGQDTQYF. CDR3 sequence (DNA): TGTGCCAGCAGCCCAGGACTAGCGGGGGGGCAAGATACGCAGTATTTT.

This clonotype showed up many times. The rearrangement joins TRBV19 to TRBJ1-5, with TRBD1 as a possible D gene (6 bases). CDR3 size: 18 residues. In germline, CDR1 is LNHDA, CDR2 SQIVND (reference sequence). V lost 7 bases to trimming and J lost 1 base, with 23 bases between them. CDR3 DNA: TGTGCCAGTACCGCAGACGTCGTAGACAGGATAAGCAATCAGCCCCAGCATTTT. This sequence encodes CASTADVVDRISNQPQHF.

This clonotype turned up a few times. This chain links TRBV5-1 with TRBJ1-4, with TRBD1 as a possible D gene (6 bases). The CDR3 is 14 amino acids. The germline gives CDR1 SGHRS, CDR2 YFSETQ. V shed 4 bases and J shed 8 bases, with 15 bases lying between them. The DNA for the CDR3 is TGCGCCAGCAGCCCGGGACAAATTCAGGAAAAACTGTTTTTT. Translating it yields CASSPGQIQEKLFF.

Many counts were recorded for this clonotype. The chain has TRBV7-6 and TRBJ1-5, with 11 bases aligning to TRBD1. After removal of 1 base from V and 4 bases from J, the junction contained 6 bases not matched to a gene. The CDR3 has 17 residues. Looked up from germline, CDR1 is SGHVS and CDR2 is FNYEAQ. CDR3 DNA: TGTGCCAGCAGCTTAGGACCGGGACAGGGGGAGAATCAGCCCCAGCATTTT. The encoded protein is CASSLGPGQGENQPQHF. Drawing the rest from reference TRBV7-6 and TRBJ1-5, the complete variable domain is GAGVSQSPRYKVTKRGQDVALRCDPISGHVSLYWYRQALGQGPEFLTYFNYEAQQDKSGLPNDRFSAERPEGSISTLTIQRTEQRDSAMYRCASSLGPGQGENQPQHFGDGTRLSIL.

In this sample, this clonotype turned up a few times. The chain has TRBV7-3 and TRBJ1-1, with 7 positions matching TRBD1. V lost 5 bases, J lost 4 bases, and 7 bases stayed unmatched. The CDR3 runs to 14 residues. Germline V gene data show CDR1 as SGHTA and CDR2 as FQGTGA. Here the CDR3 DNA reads TGTGCCAGCAGCGACGACAGGGCCGGCACTGAAGCTTTCTTT. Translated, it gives CASSDDRAGTEAFF.

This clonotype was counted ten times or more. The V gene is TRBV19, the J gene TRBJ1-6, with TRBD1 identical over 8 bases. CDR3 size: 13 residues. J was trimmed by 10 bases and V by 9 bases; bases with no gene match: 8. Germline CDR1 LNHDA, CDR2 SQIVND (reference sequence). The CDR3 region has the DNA TGTGCCAGCGGACAGGGCGTGGGCTCACCCCTCCACTTT. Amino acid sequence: CASGQGVGSPLHF. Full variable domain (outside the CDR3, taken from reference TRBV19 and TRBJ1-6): DGGITQSPKYLFRKEGQNVTLSCEQNLNHDAMYWYRQDPGQGLRLIYYSQIVNDFQKGDIAEGYSVSREKKESFPLTVTSAQKNPTAFYLCASGQGVGSPLHFGNGTRLTVT.

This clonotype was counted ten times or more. Here the CDR3 DNA reads TGCAGTGCTAGAGAGGAGGACAGGGCGTATAATTCACCCCTCCACTTT. Protein sequence: CSAREEDRAYNSPLHF. This chain uses TRBV20-1 with TRBJ1-6, with 8 positions matching TRBD1. This CDR3 is built from 16 residues. V shed 0 bases and J 4 bases; nucleotides not matched to a gene: 5. Germline-derived CDR1 and CDR2 are DFQATT and SNEGSKA (reference sequence).

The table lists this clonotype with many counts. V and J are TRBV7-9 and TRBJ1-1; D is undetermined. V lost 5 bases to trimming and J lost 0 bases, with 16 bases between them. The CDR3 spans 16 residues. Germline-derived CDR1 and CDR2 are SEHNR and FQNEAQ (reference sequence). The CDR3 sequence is CASSPLSSSMNTEAFF. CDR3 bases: TGTGCCAGCAGCCCCCTATCCTCCTCCATGAACACTGAAGCTTTCTTT.